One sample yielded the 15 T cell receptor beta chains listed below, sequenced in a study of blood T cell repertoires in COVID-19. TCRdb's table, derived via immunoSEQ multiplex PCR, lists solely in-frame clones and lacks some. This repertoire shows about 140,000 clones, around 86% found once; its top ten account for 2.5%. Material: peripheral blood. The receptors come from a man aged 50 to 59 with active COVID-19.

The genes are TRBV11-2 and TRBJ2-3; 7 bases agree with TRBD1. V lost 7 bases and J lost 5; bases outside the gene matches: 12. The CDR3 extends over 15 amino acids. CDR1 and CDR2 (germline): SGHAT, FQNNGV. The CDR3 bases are TGTGCCAGCACCCCCAGGGGGAAGGTGGGAGATACGCAGTATTTT. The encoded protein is CASTPRGKVGDTQYF.

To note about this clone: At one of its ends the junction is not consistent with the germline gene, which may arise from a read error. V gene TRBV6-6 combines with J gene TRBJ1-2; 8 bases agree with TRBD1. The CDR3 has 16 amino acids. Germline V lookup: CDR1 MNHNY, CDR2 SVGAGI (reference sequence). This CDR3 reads CASIYYSGGQEYGYTF. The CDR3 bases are TGTGCCAGCATTTACTATTCAGGGGGCCAAGAGTATGGCTACACCTTC.

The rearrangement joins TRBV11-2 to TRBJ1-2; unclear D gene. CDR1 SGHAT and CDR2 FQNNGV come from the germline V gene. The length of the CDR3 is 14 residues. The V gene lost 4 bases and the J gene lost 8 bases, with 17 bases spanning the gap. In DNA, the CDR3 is TGTGCCAGCAGCTCCCTGAGCGGGCCTTTCGGCTACACCTTC. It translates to CASSSLSGPFGYTF.

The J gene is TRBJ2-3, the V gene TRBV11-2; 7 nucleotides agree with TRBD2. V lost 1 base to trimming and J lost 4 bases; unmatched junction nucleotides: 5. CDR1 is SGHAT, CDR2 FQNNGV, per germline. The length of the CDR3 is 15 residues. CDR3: CASSLGTSDADTQYF. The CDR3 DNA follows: TGTGCCAGCAGCTTAGGGACTAGTGACGCAGATACGCAGTATTTT.

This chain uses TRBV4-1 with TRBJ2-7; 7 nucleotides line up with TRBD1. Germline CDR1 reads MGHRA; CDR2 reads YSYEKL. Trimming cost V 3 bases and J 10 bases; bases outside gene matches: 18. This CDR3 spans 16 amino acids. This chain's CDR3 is CASSHVDRASSRVQYF. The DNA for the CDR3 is TGCGCCAGCAGCCACGTTGACAGGGCTTCTTCGAGGGTTCAGTACTTC.

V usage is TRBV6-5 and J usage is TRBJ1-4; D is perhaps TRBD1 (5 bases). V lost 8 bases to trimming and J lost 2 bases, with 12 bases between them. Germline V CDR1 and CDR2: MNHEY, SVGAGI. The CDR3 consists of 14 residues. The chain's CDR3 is CASQGGGTNEKLFF. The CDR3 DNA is TGTGCCAGCCAGGGTGGGGGGACTAATGAAAAACTGTTTTTT.

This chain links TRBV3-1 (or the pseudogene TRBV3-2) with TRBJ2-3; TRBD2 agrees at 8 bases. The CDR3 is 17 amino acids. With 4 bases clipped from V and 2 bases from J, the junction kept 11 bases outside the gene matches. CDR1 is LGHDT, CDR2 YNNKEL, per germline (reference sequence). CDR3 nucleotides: TGTGCCAGCAGCCTACCTCTGGGTAGCGGGATCACAGATACGCAGTATTTT. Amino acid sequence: CASSLPLGSGITDTQYF.

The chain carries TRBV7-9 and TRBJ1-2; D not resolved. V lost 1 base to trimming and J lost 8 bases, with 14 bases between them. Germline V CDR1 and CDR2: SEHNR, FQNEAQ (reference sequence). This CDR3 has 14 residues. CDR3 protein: CASSLGDTTQGYTF. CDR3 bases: TGTGCCAGCAGCTTAGGCGACACAACTCAAGGCTACACCTTC.

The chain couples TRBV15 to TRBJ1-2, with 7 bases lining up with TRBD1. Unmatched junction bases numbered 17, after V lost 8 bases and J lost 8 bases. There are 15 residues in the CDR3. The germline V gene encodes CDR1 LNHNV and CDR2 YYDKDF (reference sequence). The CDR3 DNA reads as TGTGCCACCTCCCTCCACGCTAAAACAGGGGACGGCTACACCTTC. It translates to CATSLHAKTGDGYTF.

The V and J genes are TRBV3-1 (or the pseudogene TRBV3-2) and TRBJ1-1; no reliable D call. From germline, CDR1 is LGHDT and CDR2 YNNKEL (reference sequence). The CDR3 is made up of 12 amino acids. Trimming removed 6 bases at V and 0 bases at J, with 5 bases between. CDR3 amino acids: CASSFMNTEAFF. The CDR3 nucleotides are TGTGCCAGCAGTTTCATGAACACTGAAGCTTTCTTT.

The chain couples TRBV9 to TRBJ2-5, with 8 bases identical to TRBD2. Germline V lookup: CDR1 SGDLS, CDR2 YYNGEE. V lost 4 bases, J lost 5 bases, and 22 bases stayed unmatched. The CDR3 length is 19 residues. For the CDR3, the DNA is TGTGCCAGCAGCATCGGGTTTATCAGCGGGGGCCCGGGGCTCGAGACCCAGTACTTC. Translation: CASSIGFISGGPGLETQYF.

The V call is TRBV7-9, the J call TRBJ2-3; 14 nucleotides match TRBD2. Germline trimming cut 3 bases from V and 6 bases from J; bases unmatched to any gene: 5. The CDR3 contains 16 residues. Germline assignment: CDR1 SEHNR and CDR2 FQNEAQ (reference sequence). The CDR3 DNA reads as TGTGCCAGCAGCTTGACTAGCGGGGGGGCCACCGATACGCAGTATTTT. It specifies CASSLTSGGATDTQYF.

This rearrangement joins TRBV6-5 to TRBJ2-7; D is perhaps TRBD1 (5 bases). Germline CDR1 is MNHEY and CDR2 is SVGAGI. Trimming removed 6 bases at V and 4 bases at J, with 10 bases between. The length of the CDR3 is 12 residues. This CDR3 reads CASRTESYEQYF. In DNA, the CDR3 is TGTGCCAGCAGGACAGAATCTTACGAGCAGTACTTC.

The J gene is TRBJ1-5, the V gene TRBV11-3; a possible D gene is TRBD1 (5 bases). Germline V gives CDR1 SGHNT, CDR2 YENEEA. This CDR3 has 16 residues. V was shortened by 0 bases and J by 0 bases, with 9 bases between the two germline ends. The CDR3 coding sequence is TGTGCCAGCAGCTTAGAGGACAAGTATAGCAATCAGCCCCAGCATTTT. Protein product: CASSLEDKYSNQPQHF.

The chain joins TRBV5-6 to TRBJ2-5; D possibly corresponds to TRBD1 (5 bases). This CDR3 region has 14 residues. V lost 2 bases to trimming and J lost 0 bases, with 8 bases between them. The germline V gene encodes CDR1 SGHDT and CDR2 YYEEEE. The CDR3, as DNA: TGTGCCAGCAGCTTCGCAGGGTACCAAGAGACCCAGTACTTC. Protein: CASSFAGYQETQYF.